The rows below give T cell receptor beta chains drawn from one sample of a study of vaccination effects on CD4 cells after COVID-19. No antigen is known for these receptors. Repertoires were generated with immunoSEQ multiplex PCR, while TCRdb's copy carries only in-frame clones and drops some. Altogether roughly 30,000 clones are present, 70% to 80% being singletons, with the ten largest covering 30%. The sequences come from CD4+ T cells from PBMCs cultured with SARS-CoV-2 spike peptides, collected before COVID-19 vaccination. Receptors were obtained from a human donor who received a COVID-19 vaccine. Both conserved end residues are part of each CDR3. D genes are given only for firm matches. Rows may omit the clone size; those that give it use once, few, many or a size class.

clone_size	v_call	j_call	d_call	cdr3_nt	cdr3_aa
NA	TRBV7-2	TRBJ2-5	TRBD2	TGTGCCAGCAGCGTGGGAGGGAGGGAGACCCAGTACTTC	CASSVGGRETQYF
NA	TRBV11-2	TRBJ2-1	NA	TGTGCCAGCAGCGTCACTAGTTACAATGAGCAGTTCTTC	CASSVTSYNEQFF
NA	TRBV28	TRBJ2-7	TRBD1	TGTGCCAGCAGGAGCGGCCTCTGGGGACAGACCCCCTACGAGCAGTACTTC	CASRSGLWGQTPYEQYF
NA	TRBV7-2	TRBJ2-7	TRBD1	TGTGCCAGCAGTACAGCCAGCAGGGGGTATCTCTCCTACGAGCAGTACTTC	CASSTASRGYLSYEQYF
NA	TRBV30	TRBJ1-2	NA	TGTGCCTGGAAGGGCAGGGCGAGACTAAACTATGGCTACACCTTC	CAWKGRARLNYGYTF
NA	TRBV6-5	TRBJ2-7	NA	TGTGCCAGCAGTTACTCAGGGGCCCTATCCTACGAGCAGTACTTC	CASSYSGALSYEQYF
NA	TRBV2	TRBJ2-1	NA	TGTGCCAGCAGTGGGGCGGACCGACATGAGCAGTTCTTC	CASSGADRHEQFF
few	TRBV4-1	TRBJ1-1	NA	TGCGCCAGCAGCCTTCGACAGACTAACACTGAAGCTTTCTTT	CASSLRQTNTEAFF
NA	TRBV4-2	TRBJ2-7	NA	TGTGCCAGCAGCCAAGTCCCCACCCGATCCTCCAACTACGAGCAGTACTTC	CASSQVPTRSSNYEQYF
NA	TRBV6-5	TRBJ2-7	NA	TGTGCCAGTTCCTACGACGGCGGCGAGCAGTACTTC	CASSYDGGEQYF
NA	TRBV27	TRBJ1-1	NA	TGTGCCAGCAGTTTAAAGGTAGGGACTGAAGCTTTCTTT	CASSLKVGTEAFF
NA	TRBV7-2	TRBJ2-1	NA	TGTGCCAGCAGCTGGAGTCTCCGGGACGGCCTTCTGTTCTTC	CASSWSLRDGLLFF
few	TRBV30	TRBJ1-2	NA	TGTGCCCTGGGGGCGGGAGGCTACACCTTC	CALGAGGYTF
NA	TRBV7-2	TRBJ2-3	TRBD2	TGTGCCAGCAGCTTAGACGGGACTAGCGGGGGGAGAAATACGCAGTATTTT	CASSLDGTSGGRNTQYF
NA	TRBV2	TRBJ2-3	NA	TGTGCCAGTCTTGGAACAGGTCGCACAGATACGCAGTATTTT	CASLGTGRTDTQYF
once	TRBV25-1	TRBJ2-3	TRBD2	TGTGCCAGCTCCGGGGATCTTACTAGCGGGGGGGGAGATACGCAGTATTTT	CASSGDLTSGGGDTQYF
NA	TRBV30	TRBJ1-6	NA	TGTGCCTGGAGTCCCGGGACATCTAATTCACCCCTCCACTTT	CAWSPGTSNSPLHF
NA	TRBV5-1	TRBJ2-1	NA	TGCGCCAGCAGCTTGACAACCTACAATGAGCAGTTCTTC	CASSLTTYNEQFF
NA	TRBV6-6	TRBJ1-5	NA	TGTGCCAGCAGTTACTCGCCAGGGAACCAGCCCCAGCATTTT	CASSYSPGNQPQHF
NA	TRBV5-4	TRBJ2-2	NA	TGTGCCAGCAGCTTGGAGGGACAGAACACCGGGGAGCTGTTTTTT	CASSLEGQNTGELFF
NA	TRBV4-2	TRBJ2-1	TRBD2	TGTGCCAGCAGCCAAGGGCATCTAGCGGGGGTGGGTGAGCAGTTCTTC	CASSQGHLAGVGEQFF
NA	TRBV6-2/TRBV6-3	TRBJ2-5	NA	TGTGCCAGCAGTTACGGCCTAGCGAGGGAGACCCAGTACTTC	CASSYGLARETQYF
few	TRBV28	TRBJ1-2	NA	TGTGCCAGCAGTTCCCCCCCCGGGCAGGGAAACTATGGCTACACCTTC	CASSSPPGQGNYGYTF
few	TRBV5-1	TRBJ1-1	NA	TGCGCCAGCAGCTTGGGTGCGCCGCTGGACACTGAAGCTTTCTTT	CASSLGAPLDTEAFF
NA	TRBV7-9	TRBJ1-2	TRBD1	TGTGCCAGCAGCTGGGACAGGGGGCCGAGGGGCTACACCTTC	CASSWDRGPRGYTF
few	TRBV5-6	TRBJ1-1	NA	TGTGCCAGCAGCTTGAGAGAAGGGAAAGCTTTCTTT	CASSLREGKAFF
few	TRBV10-3	TRBJ1-2	TRBD1	TGTGCCACCAATGGACAGGGGGTTAGTAACTATGGCTACACCTTC	CATNGQGVSNYGYTF
NA	TRBV7-2	TRBJ2-7	NA	TGTGCCAGCAGCTGGAAACAGGCGGCCTCCTACGAGCAGTACTTC	CASSWKQAASYEQYF
once	TRBV6-5	TRBJ2-4	TRBD2	TGTGCCAGCAGTCAGGCGGGAGCAAACATTCAGTACTTC	CASSQAGANIQYF
NA	TRBV25-1	TRBJ2-5	NA	TGTGCCAGCAGTGCGGGGCCTCTCCAAGAGACCCAGTACTTC	CASSAGPLQETQYF
few	TRBV21-1	TRBJ1-6	NA	TGTGCCAGCAGCAAGCTCCCCACGGGGTCACCCCTCCACTTT	CASSKLPTGSPLHF
NA	TRBV4-1	TRBJ1-2	NA	TGCGCCAGCAGCCAGGGTAATACAGGTCCCCCGGCTTTC	CASSQGNTGPPAF
once	TRBV4-3	TRBJ2-7	NA	TGCGCCAGCAGCCAAGATTTGGTAGGGGGGAACGAGCAGTACTTC	CASSQDLVGGNEQYF
NA	TRBV9	TRBJ2-3	TRBD2	TGTGCCAGCAGCGAGGGAGGGTCCACAGATACGCAGTATTTT	CASSEGGSTDTQYF
NA	TRBV18	TRBJ2-1	NA	TGTGCCAGCTCACCCCGGGACTCCGGGCTGAAGAATGAGCAGTTCTTC	CASSPRDSGLKNEQFF
NA	TRBV2	TRBJ2-1	NA	TGTGCCAGCAGTGTCAACCTCAACGCGGTGGATGAGCAGTTCTTC	CASSVNLNAVDEQFF
few	TRBV7-9	TRBJ1-4	NA	TGTGCCAGCAGCTACCCCCAGGGTACCGTGAGAGAAAAACTGTTTTTT	CASSYPQGTVREKLFF
NA	TRBV19	TRBJ2-6	NA	TGTGCCAGTAGTATGCGTCGAGGGTTGGGCTCTGGGGCCAACGTCCTGACTTTC	CASSMRRGLGSGANVLTF
few	TRBV28	TRBJ1-1	NA	TGTGCCAGCAGTGCAATAAGACAGCGACTGGGATTTTGGGATAACACTGAAGCTTTCTTT	CASSAIRQRLGFWDNTEAFF
few	TRBV10-3	TRBJ1-6	TRBD1	TGTGCCATCAGCGACAGTACAGGGGCGGCACCCCTCCACTTT	CAISDSTGAAPLHF
NA	TRBV7-8	TRBJ2-7	TRBD1	TGTGCCAGCAGATTAGACAGGGCTAGCTCCTACGAGCAGTACTTC	CASRLDRASSYEQYF
few	TRBV5-1	TRBJ1-2	TRBD1	TGCGCCAGCAGCGAAGACCCGGGACAGGGGGCGGACGGCTACACCTTC	CASSEDPGQGADGYTF